This entry lists 25 T cell receptor beta chains sequenced from one sample in a study of blood T cell repertoires in COVID-19. This table comes from immunoSEQ multiplex PCR, and its TCRdb copy is limited to in-frame clones, with some not included. The sample includes about 270,000 clones, roughly nine tenths of them seen just once. The specimen sequenced was peripheral blood. These receptors originate from a woman younger than 45 with COVID-19, enrolled during active disease.

The rearrangement joins TRBV5-1 to TRBJ1-5; D ambiguous. Germline V lookup: CDR1 SGHRS, CDR2 YFSETQ. The CDR3 sequence is 14 residues long. Trimming removed 4 bases at V and 2 bases at J, with 10 bases between. The CDR3 region has the DNA TGCGCCAGCAGCGCCGGGGTGGGCAATCAGCCCCAGCATTTT. This translates into CASSAGVGNQPQHF.

The J gene is TRBJ2-7, the V gene TRBV7-2; 7 bases line up with TRBD2. Trimming took 5 bases from V and 3 from J; bases not matched to a gene: 4. The V gene's germline CDR1 is SGHTA and CDR2 FQGNSA. This CDR3 has 13 residues. For the CDR3, the DNA is TGTGCCAGCAGCCCGGGACTACGCTACGAGCAGTACTTC. Its translation: CASSPGLRYEQYF.

The chain recombines TRBV3-1 (or the pseudogene TRBV3-2) with TRBJ2-7; D perhaps matches TRBD2 (6 bases). Trimming shortened V by 2 bases and J by 7 bases, and 15 bases separated the two germline ends. Germline V lookup: CDR1 LGHDT, CDR2 YNNKEL (reference sequence). CDR3 size: 14 residues. The CDR3 is CASSQLGGAGEQYF. The CDR3 DNA reads as TGTGCCAGCAGCCAATTAGGCGGGGCTGGAGAGCAGTACTTC.

The chain joins TRBV19 to TRBJ2-3; 14 bases are a match to TRBD2. V dropped 2 bases and J dropped 4; count of bases not matched to a gene: 8. The CDR3 is 18 amino acids. The germline V gene encodes CDR1 LNHDA and CDR2 SQIVND (reference sequence). CDR3 DNA: TGTGCCAGTAGTATATCTGGACTAGCGGGGGGAAGGTCAGATACGCAGTATTTT. Protein sequence: CASSISGLAGGRSDTQYF.

V gene TRBV27 combines with J gene TRBJ1-5, with TRBD1 identical over 8 bases. After removal of 6 bases from V and 2 bases from J, the junction contained 3 bases not matched to a gene. Germline V gene lookup returns CDR1 MNHEY and CDR2 SMNVEV (reference sequence). The CDR3 is 14 amino acids. The CDR3: CASRDRVGNQPQHF. CDR3 DNA: TGTGCCAGCAGGGACAGGGTTGGCAATCAGCCCCAGCATTTT.

This clone occurred once. The gene calls are TRBV5-6 and TRBJ2-7; 8 positions agree with TRBD1. Germline loops: CDR1 SGHDT, CDR2 YYEEEE. After removal of 0 bases from V and 1 base from J, the junction contained 3 bases not matched to a gene. This CDR3 region has 15 residues. The CDR3 loop reads CASSLETGGSYEQYF. The DNA of the CDR3 is TGTGCCAGCAGCTTGGAAACAGGGGGTTCCTACGAGCAGTACTTC.

The chain uses TRBV7-2 and TRBJ2-2; D is perhaps TRBD2 (6 bases). Germline V gene data show CDR1 as SGHTA and CDR2 as FQGNSA. CDR3 length: 15 residues. Trimming removed 5 bases at V and 0 bases at J, with 10 bases between. The chain's CDR3 is CASSPRRANTGELFF. For the CDR3, the DNA is TGTGCCAGCAGCCCTAGGAGGGCGAACACCGGGGAGCTGTTTTTT.

The chain uses TRBV5-8 and TRBJ2-3, with 8 nucleotides matching TRBD1. Germline loops: CDR1 SGHTS, CDR2 YDEGEE. The CDR3 extends over 15 amino acids. The J segment lost 1 base and the V segment lost 7 bases, leaving 8 bases of the junction unmatched. The CDR3 nucleotides read TGTGCCAGCCCCGGGCGGGGACAGGGCACAGATACGCAGTATTTT. This sequence encodes CASPGRGQGTDTQYF. The full variable domain, its missing parts supplied by reference TRBV5-8 and TRBJ2-3, is EAGVTQSPTHLIKTRGQQATLRCSPISGHTSVYWYQQALGLGLQFLLWYDEGEERNRGNFPPRFSGRQFPNYSSELNVNALELEDSALYLCASPGRGQGTDTQYFGPGTRLTVL.

This rearrangement joins TRBV2 to TRBJ2-7, with 8 bases identical to TRBD1. Unmatched junction bases numbered 2, after V lost 7 bases and J lost 0 bases. CDR3 length equals 13 residues. The V gene's germline CDR1 is SNHLY and CDR2 FYNNEI. Here the CDR3 reads CASIQGASYEQYF. For the CDR3, the DNA is TGTGCCAGCATTCAGGGGGCCTCCTACGAGCAGTACTTC.

This rearrangement joins TRBV30 to TRBJ2-7; D remains unclear. The germline V gene has CDR1 GTSNPN and CDR2 SVGIG (reference sequence). Trimming removed 0 bases from V and 2 bases from J, with 11 bases in between. The CDR3 loop spans 14 amino acids. The CDR3 is CAWSVTSFPYEQYF. CDR3 DNA sequence: TGTGCCTGGAGTGTGACAAGTTTTCCCTACGAGCAGTACTTC.

This clone was recorded once. The junction shows a germline mismatch at one end, possibly a read error. This rearrangement joins TRBV4-1 to TRBJ1-3; maybe TRBD1 (6 bases). This CDR3 has 19 amino acids. Germline V gives CDR1 MGHRA, CDR2 YSYEKL. CDR3 amino acids: CASRQVPDREFHPGNTIYF. DNA for the CDR3: TGCGCCAGCAGACAAGTCCCGGACAGAGAATTCCATCCTGGAAACACCATATATTTT.

This clone has only a few counts. The chain combines TRBV7-8 with TRBJ1-2; no firm D call. The CDR3 has 15 residues. V lost 1 base, J lost 6 bases, and 15 bases lay in between. Germline CDR1 is SGHVS and CDR2 is FQNEAQ. The CDR3 DNA reads as TGTGCCAGCAGCTTAGGCGGGAACAGTCAGGATGGCTACACCTTC. It specifies CASSLGGNSQDGYTF.

The chain recombines TRBV7-9 with TRBJ2-3, with a possible D match to TRBD2 (5 bases). Germline V gene data show CDR1 as SEHNR and CDR2 as FQNEAQ (reference sequence). There are 14 residues in the CDR3. Deletions cut 3 bases from V and 4 bases from J, with 11 bases between. Written as DNA, the CDR3 is TGTGCCAGCAGCTTTGGCGCCGGGGCAGATACGCAGTATTTT. Translated: CASSFGAGADTQYF.

The V and J genes are TRBV5-1 and TRBJ1-6; TRBD1 agrees at 8 bases. The germline V gene encodes CDR1 SGHRS and CDR2 YFSETQ. The CDR3 loop spans 15 amino acids. V lost 4 bases and J lost 7; bases outside the gene matches: 7. Written as DNA, the CDR3 is TGCGCCAGCAGCCCCCGGACAGGGATCAATTCACCCCTCCACTTT. This gives the protein CASSPRTGINSPLHF.

The V call is TRBV30, the J call TRBJ2-7, with D perhaps TRBD1 (5 bases). The V gene's germline CDR1 is GTSNPN and CDR2 SVGIG (reference sequence). The germline V and J ends were trimmed by 2 bases and 2 bases, with 10 bases remaining between them. This CDR3 is built from 13 residues. The CDR3 region is CAWSQGSPYEQYF. Here the CDR3 DNA reads TGTGCCTGGAGTCAGGGCAGCCCCTACGAGCAGTACTTC.

The V gene is TRBV9, the J gene TRBJ2-2, with 8 bases fitting TRBD2. The CDR3 runs to 15 residues. Losses at the gene ends were 3 bases for V and 4 bases for J; bases not matched to a gene: 5. Germline V gene data show CDR1 as SGDLS and CDR2 as YYNGEE. The CDR3 coding sequence is TGTGCCAGCAGCGCCGACGGGGGGGGCACCGGGGAGCTGTTTTTT. This gives the protein CASSADGGGTGELFF.

To note about this clone: Other DNA sequences of this sample code for an identical CDR3. The V and J genes are TRBV27 and TRBJ2-7; D perhaps matches TRBD1 (6 bases). Germline V gene sequence: CDR1 MNHEY, CDR2 SMNVEV (reference sequence). V gave up 3 bases and J gave up 6 bases, with 6 bases separating them. This CDR3 region has 11 residues. DNA of the CDR3: TGTGCCAGCAGTTTGGGGGCCGAGCAGTACTTC. Translated, it gives CASSLGAEQYF.

This clone was seen once. The chain carries TRBV5-6 and TRBJ2-3; TRBD1 aligns across 11 bases. Trimming at V came to 4 bases and at J to 10 bases, leaving 11 bases not matched to a gene. Germline CDR1 reads SGHDT; CDR2 reads YYEEEE. The CDR3 spans 15 residues. The CDR3 region is CASSLDRGLAIAQYF. The DNA for the CDR3 is TGTGCCAGCAGCCTGGACAGGGGGCTCGCGATCGCGCAGTATTTT.

V gene TRBV5-1 combines with J gene TRBJ1-1; 8 nucleotides align to TRBD1. Per the germline V gene, CDR1 is SGHRS and CDR2 is YFSETQ. The CDR3 consists of 16 residues. The V and J ends lost 5 bases and 1 base, in that order; junction bases with no gene match: 10. CDR3 in DNA: TGCGCCAGCAGATTCCGGGACAGGACTTCGAACACTGAAGCTTTCTTT. This translates into CASRFRDRTSNTEAFF.

The V gene is TRBV4-1, the J gene TRBJ2-5, with 9 bases lining up with TRBD1. The V segment lost 4 bases and the J segment 5 bases; nucleotides outside the gene matches: 5. The V gene's germline CDR1 is MGHRA and CDR2 YSYEKL. The CDR3 totals 14 residues. CDR3 loop: CASSLQGAWETQYF. The CDR3 bases are TGCGCCAGCAGCCTACAGGGGGCTTGGGAGACCCAGTACTTC.

The chain is built from TRBV7-9 and TRBJ2-1; maybe TRBD1 (6 bases). This CDR3 region has 14 residues. V dropped 5 bases and J dropped 8 bases, with 16 bases sitting between them. Germline V gives CDR1 SEHNR, CDR2 FQNEAQ (reference sequence). The CDR3 DNA sequence: TGTGCCAGCAGCCGACCTCCCAGGGGCGATGAGCAGTTCTTC. Translating it yields CASSRPPRGDEQFF.

The rearrangement links TRBV6-5 to TRBJ1-2; D might be TRBD1 (5 bases). Germline CDR1 MNHEY, CDR2 SVGAGI. Between the trimmed V and J ends, which lost 10 bases and 2 bases, there was a span of 17 bases. The CDR3 runs 14 residues. The CDR3: CATHPGGRNYGYTF. Here the CDR3 DNA reads TGTGCCACCCACCCGGGGGGGAGAAACTATGGCTACACCTTC.

CDR3 DNA: TGCGCCAGCAGCTTTACTAGCGGGGGAGCGGGTGAGCAGTTCTTC. This sequence encodes CASSFTSGGAGEQFF. V usage is TRBV5-1 and J usage is TRBJ2-1, with 11 bases identical to TRBD2. The length of the CDR3 is 15 residues. Unmatched junction bases numbered 7, after V lost 2 bases and J lost 9 bases. CDR1 is SGHRS and CDR2 is YFSETQ in the germline V gene.

The rearrangement links TRBV9 to TRBJ1-1; TRBD1 matches 10 bases. CDR3 size: 15 residues. CDR1 and CDR2 from the germline V gene are SGDLS and YYNGEE. V was clipped by 4 bases and J by 5 bases; unmatched bases: 8. This CDR3 reads CASSTRQGARTEAFF. For the CDR3, the DNA is TGTGCCAGCAGCACCAGACAGGGGGCGAGGACTGAAGCTTTCTTT.

This chain uses TRBV18 with TRBJ2-1; 9 bases are a match to TRBD1. The CDR3 sequence is 15 residues long. V was clipped by 8 bases and J by 10 bases; unmatched bases: 15. Germline V gene sequence: CDR1 KGHSH, CDR2 LQKENI. The chain's CDR3 is CASNTGTGGQREQFF. The CDR3, as DNA: TGTGCCAGCAACACCGGCACAGGGGGCCAGCGGGAGCAGTTCTTC.